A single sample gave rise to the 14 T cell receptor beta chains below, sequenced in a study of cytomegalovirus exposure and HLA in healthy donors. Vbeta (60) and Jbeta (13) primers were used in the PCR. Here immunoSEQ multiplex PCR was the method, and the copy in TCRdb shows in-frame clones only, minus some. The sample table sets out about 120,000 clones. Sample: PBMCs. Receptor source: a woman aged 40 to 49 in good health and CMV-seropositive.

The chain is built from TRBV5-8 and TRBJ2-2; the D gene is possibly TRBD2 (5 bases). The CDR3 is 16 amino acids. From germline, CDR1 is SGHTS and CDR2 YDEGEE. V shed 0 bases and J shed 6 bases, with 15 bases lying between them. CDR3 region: CASSLEAAEEPGELFF. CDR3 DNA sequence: TGTGCCAGCAGCTTGGAGGCAGCGGAGGAACCCGGGGAGCTGTTTTTT.

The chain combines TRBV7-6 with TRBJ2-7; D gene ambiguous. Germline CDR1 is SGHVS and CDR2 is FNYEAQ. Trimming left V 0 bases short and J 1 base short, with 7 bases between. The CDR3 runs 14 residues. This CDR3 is CASSLAAGSYEQYF. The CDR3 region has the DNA TGTGCCAGCAGCTTAGCGGCAGGATCCTACGAGCAGTACTTC.

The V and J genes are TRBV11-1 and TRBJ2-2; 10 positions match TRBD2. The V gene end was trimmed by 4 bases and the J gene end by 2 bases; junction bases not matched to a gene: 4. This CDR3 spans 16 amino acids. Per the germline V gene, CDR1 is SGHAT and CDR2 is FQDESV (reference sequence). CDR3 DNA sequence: TGTGCCAGCAGCTCCCGGACTAGCGGAAACACCGGGGAGCTGTTTTTT. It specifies CASSSRTSGNTGELFF.

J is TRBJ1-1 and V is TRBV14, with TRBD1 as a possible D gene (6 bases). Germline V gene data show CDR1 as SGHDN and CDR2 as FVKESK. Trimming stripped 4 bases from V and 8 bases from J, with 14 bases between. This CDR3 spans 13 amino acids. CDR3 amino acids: CASSRSGVYEAFF. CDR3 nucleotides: TGTGCCAGCAGCCGATCAGGGGTCTACGAAGCTTTCTTT.

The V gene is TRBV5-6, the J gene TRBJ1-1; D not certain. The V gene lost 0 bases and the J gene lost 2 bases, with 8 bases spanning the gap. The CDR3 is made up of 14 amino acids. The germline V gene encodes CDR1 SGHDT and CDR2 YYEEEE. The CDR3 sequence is CASSLGQVNTEAFF. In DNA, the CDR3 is TGTGCCAGCAGCTTGGGGCAGGTCAACACTGAAGCTTTCTTT.

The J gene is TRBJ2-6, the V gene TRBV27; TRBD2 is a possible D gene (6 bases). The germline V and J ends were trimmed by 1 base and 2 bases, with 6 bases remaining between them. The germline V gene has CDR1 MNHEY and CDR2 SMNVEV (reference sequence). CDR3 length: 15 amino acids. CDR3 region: CASSLWGAGANVLTF. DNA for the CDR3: TGTGCCAGCAGTTTATGGGGGGCTGGGGCCAACGTCCTGACTTTC. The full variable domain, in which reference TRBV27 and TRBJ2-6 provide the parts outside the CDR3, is EAQVTQNPRYLITVTGKKLTVTCSQNMNHEYMSWYRQDPGLGLRQIYYSMNVEVTDKGDVPEGYKVSRKEKRNFPLILESPSPNQTSLYFCASSLWGAGANVLTFGAGSRLTVL.

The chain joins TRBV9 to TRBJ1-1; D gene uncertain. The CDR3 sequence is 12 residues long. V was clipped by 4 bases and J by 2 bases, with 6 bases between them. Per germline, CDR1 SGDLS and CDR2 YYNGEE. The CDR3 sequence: CASSPPNTEAFF. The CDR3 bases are TGTGCCAGCAGCCCCCCAAACACTGAAGCTTTCTTT.

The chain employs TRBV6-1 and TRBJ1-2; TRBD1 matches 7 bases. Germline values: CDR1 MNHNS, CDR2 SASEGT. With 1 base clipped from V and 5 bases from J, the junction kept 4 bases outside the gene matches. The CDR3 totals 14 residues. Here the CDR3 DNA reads TGTGCCAGCAGTGAAGTGAACAGGGGATATGGCTACACCTTC. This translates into CASSEVNRGYGYTF.

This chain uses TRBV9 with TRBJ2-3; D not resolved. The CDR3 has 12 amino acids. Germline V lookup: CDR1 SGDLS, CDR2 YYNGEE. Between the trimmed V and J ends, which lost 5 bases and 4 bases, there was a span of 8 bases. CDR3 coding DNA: TGTGCCAGCAGTCCTGTAGCAGATACGCAGTATTTT. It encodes CASSPVADTQYF. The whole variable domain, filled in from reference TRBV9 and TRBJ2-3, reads DSGVTQTPKHLITATGQRVTLRCSPRSGDLSVYWYQQSLDQGLQFLIQYYNGEERAKGNILERFSAQQFPDLHSELNLSSLELGDSALYFCASSPVADTQYFGPGTRLTVL.

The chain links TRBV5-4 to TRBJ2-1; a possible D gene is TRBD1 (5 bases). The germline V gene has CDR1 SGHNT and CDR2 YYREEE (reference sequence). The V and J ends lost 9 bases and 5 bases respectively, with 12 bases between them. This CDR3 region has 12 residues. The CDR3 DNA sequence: TGTGCCACACGGCAGGGAAACAATGAGCAGTTCTTC. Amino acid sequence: CATRQGNNEQFF. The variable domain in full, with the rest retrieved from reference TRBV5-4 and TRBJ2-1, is ETGVTQSPTHLIKTRGQQVTLRCSSQSGHNTVSWYQQALGQGPQFIFQYYREEENGRGNFPPRFSGLQFPNYSSELNVNALELDDSALYLCATRQGNNEQFFGPGTRLTVL.

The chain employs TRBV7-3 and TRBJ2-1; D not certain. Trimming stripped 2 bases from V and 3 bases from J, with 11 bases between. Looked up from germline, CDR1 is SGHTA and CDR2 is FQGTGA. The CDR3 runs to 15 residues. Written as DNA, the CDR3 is TGTGCCAGCAGCTTAGATGCCGGAGTCTACAATGAGCAGTTCTTC. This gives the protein CASSLDAGVYNEQFF.

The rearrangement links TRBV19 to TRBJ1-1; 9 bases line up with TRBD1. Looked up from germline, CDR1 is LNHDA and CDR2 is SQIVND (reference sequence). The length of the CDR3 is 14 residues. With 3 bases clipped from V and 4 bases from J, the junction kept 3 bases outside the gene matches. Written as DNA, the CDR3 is TGTGCCAGTAGTATGGGACAGGGAGTCACTGAAGCTTTCTTT. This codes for CASSMGQGVTEAFF.

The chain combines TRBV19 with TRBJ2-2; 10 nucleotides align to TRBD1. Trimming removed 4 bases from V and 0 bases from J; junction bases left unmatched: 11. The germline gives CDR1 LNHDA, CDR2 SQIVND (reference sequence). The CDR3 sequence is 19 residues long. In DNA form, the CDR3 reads TGTGCCAGTAGTACCCGGGACAGGGGCCTTCAAACGAACACCGGGGAGCTGTTTTTT. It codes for CASSTRDRGLQTNTGELFF.

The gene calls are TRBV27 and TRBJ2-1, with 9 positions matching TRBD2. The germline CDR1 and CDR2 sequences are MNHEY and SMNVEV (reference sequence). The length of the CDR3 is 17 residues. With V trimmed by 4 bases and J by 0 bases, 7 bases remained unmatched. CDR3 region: CASSSPSGNSSYNEQFF. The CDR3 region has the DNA TGTGCCAGCAGTTCCCCTAGCGGGAATAGCTCCTACAATGAGCAGTTCTTC.